This T cell receptor beta chain was identified during a study of blood T cell repertoires in COVID-19 (TCRdb year 2020). About the study as a whole: Samples from collaborators originated in the United States, Italy and Spain and spanned both the acute and convalescent phases of COVID-19. The material from the prospective study consisted of cDNA or gDNA derived from T cells, B-cell-depleted T cells, or PBMCs. Where HLA class I and class II types were available, the types were taken from metadata supplied by the sample provider, not from assay-based typing. Deeply sampled blood TCRbeta repertoires from subjects exposed to, actively infected with, or recovered from COVID-19 were included in the dataset. The repertoires were released in a freely available public database meant as a resource for research on the immune response to SARS-CoV-2. Sample metadata almost always included a de-identified subject ID, COVID-19 status, age in years and sex. Samples came from the ongoing ImmuneRACE study (first 160 participants) plus 1,254 subjects from 6 global collaborators. Here is what the overall study found, with its caveats: How much clinical and demographic metadata was included differed by source and by participant, and the metadata was provided uncurated.

Whole blood was collected in K2EDTA tubes by collaborating institutions according to the institutions' own protocols. Collaborator samples were shipped for TCRbeta analysis as frozen whole blood, isolated PBMCs, or DNA extracted from either sample type. The CDR3 holds 15 amino acids from the cysteine to the phenylalanine. Only CDR3 DNA is held: 45 bases, read in frame from base 1. CDR1 and CDR2, per the germline V gene, are MDHEN and SYDVKM. V is shortened by 4 bases, J by 0 bases, and the region joining them spans 7 bases. A word on this clone: It has no known antigen specificity. No much larger clone exists at a distance of one base, and base qualities are not known.

The immunoSEQ Assay, a bias-controlled multiplex PCR, was used to amplify TCRbeta CDR3 regions from genomic DNA. The paper's data handling went like this. Within the assay, amplification of reference gene primers was used to estimate how many nucleated cells each sample contained. To quantify the absolute abundance of each unique TCRbeta CDR3 rearrangement, sequence reads were collapsed and filtered. Productive Simpson clonality was computed per sample as the square root of Simpson's diversity index over productive rearrangements. TCRdb carries this immuneACCESS record with in-frame sequences only. Its versions omit some clonotypes, under half of them owing to an unresolved V gene in the studies checked, with the rest unexplained. Clone size and the V and J calls come from that table; the DNA yielded D and trimming. In this sample the table shows around 120,000 clones, 80% to 90% of which occur a single time. 5.9% of the sample comes from the top ten.

Sequenced: peripheral blood. The rearrangement combines TRBV28 with TRBJ2-6, and perhaps TRBD1 as D gene, on 5 matching bases. The sequence derives from a man at least 80 years old with active or convalescent COVID-19. The CDR3 reads CASSSGFSGANVLTF. The bases read TGTGCCAGCAGTTCAGGGTTCTCTGGGGCCAACGTCCTGACTTTC. The CDR3, completed at both ends by the reference TRBV28 and TRBJ2-6 genes, gives the full variable domain DVKVTQSSRYLVKRTGEKVFLECVQDMDHENMFWYRQDPGLGLRLIYFSYDVKMKEKGDIPEGYSVSREKKERFSLILESASTNQTSMYLCASSSGFSGANVLTFGAGSRLTVL.